This TCR beta chain appears in the sequencing data of a study of Tregs in tolerant kidney transplant recipients. The CDR3 runs to 12 residues. V lost 1 base and J 4 bases, leaving 2 bases between the germline ends. In germline, CDR1 is LNHNV, CDR2 YYDKDF (reference sequence). Related graft donors supplied nonmyeloablative bone marrow transplants, and mixed chimerism was transient. Generated by immunoSEQ multiplex PCR, the TCRdb table keeps only in-frame clones and is missing some. The sample records some 21,000 clones, around 85% being singletons. This clone was found once. The same CDR3 is also encoded by other DNA sequences in this sample.

The clonotype comes from a human patient who received a combined kidney and bone marrow transplant. The graft donor may have contributed some T cells. V gene TRBV15 combines with J gene TRBJ1-5, with no clear D. The sequenced sample was CD8+ T cells from blood (PBMCs), obtained 6 months after the transplant. The DNA of the CDR3 is TGTGCCACCAGCAGAGCGAATCAGCCCCAGCATTTT. The encoded protein is CATSRANQPQHF. Drawing the rest from reference TRBV15 and TRBJ1-5, the complete variable domain is DAMVIQNPRYQVTQFGKPVTLSCSQTLNHNVMYWYQQKSSQAPKLLFHYYDKDFNNEADTPDNFQSRRPNTSFCFLDIRSPGLGDTAMYLCATSRANQPQHFGDGTRLSIL.